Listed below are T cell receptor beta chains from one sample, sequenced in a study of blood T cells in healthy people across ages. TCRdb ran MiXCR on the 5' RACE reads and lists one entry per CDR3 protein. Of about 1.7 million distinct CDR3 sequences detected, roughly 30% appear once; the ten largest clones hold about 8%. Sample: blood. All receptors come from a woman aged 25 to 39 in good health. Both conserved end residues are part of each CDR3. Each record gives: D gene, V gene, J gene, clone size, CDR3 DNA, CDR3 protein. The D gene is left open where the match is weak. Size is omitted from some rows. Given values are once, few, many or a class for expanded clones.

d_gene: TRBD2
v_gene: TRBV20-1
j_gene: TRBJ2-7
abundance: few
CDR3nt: TGCAGTGCCGCACGAGCGGGAGGGCTGATCTACGAGCAGTACTTC
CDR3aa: CSAARAGGLIYEQYF

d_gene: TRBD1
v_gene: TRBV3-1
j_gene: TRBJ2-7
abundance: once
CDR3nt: TGTGCCATCAGCTTCCGGGACAGAGTCTACGAGCAGTACTTC
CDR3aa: CAISFRDRVYEQYF

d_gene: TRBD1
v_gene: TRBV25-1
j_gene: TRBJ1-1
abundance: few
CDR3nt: TGTGCCAGCAGTCCCCCGGACAGGGGATGGACTGAAGCTTTCTTT
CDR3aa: CASSPPDRGWTEAFF

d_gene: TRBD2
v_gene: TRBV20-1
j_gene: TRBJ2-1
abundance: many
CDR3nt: TGCAGTGCTCGTAGCGGGGTAAATGAGCAGTTCTTC
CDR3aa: CSARSGVNEQFF

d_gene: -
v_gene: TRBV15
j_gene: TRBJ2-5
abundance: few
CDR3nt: TGTGCCACCAGCAGAGAGAGTAATCCGAGTTTGACGCAGTACTTC
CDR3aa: CATSRESNPSLTQYF

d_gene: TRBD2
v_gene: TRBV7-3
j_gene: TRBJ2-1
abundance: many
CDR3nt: TGTGCTAGCAGCCTATCTCCCGGGACTAGCGGTAGGAATGAGCAGTTCTTC
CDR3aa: CASSLSPGTSGRNEQFF

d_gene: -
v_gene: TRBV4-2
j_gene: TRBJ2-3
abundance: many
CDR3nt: TGTGCCAGCAGCCAAGAATTCTCCGGAGGATCGGCAGATACGCAGTATTTT
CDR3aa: CASSQEFSGGSADTQYF

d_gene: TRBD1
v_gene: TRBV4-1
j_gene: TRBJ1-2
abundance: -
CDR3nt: TGCGCCAGCAGCCAGGGACAGGGGGTTGTAAACTATGGCTACACCTTC
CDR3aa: CASSQGQGVVNYGYTF

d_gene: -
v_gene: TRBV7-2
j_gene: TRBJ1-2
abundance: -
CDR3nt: TGTGCCTGCAGCTCCCGGGGCACGAACTACTATGGCTACACCTTC
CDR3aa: CACSSRGTNYYGYTF

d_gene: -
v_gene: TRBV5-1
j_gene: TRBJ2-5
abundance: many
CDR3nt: TGCGCCAGCTCCGGGAACGGGGGTCAAGAGACCCAGTACTTC
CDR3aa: CASSGNGGQETQYF

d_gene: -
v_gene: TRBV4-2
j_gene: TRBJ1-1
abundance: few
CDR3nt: TGTGCCAGCAGCCAAGGAGAGGAGGGGGGGACTGAAGCTTTCTTT
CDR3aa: CASSQGEEGGTEAFF

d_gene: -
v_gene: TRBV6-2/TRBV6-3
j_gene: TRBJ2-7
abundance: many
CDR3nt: TGTGCCAGCAGTTATGCCACCCCAGGGAGCGAGCAGTACTTC
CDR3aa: CASSYATPGSEQYF

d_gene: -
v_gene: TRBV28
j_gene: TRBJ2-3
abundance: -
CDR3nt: TGTGCCAGCACTTTGGCGGCGGGACCAGATACGCAGTATTTT
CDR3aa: CASTLAAGPDTQYF

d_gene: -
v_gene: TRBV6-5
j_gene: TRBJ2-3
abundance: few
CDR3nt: TGTGCCAGCAGTTACTCGGCGGGGGCGCCCCCCGATACGCAGTATTTT
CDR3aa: CASSYSAGAPPDTQYF

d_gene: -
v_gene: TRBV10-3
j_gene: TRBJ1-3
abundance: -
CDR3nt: TGTGCCATCAGTGAGTCGAATAAGGGAACCATATATTTT
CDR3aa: CAISESNKGTIYF

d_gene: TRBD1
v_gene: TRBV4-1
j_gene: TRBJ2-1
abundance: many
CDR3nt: TGCGCCAGCAGTCGACCGGGACAGGGGAGTAATGAGCAGTTCTTC
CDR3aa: CASSRPGQGSNEQFF

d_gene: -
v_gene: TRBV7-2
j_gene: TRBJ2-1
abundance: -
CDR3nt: TGTGCCAGCAGCTTAGTGGTGACGCAGCAGTTCTTC
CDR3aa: CASSLVVTQQFF

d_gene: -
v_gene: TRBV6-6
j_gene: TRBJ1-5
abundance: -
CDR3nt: TGTGCCAGCAGTTACGGGGCTAATCGGCCCCAGCATTTT
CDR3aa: CASSYGANRPQHF

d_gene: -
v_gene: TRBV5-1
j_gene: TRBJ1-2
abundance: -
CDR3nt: TGCGCCAGCAGCCCGGGACAAACAGGGCTTCAGGGCTATGGCTACACCTTC
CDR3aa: CASSPGQTGLQGYGYTF